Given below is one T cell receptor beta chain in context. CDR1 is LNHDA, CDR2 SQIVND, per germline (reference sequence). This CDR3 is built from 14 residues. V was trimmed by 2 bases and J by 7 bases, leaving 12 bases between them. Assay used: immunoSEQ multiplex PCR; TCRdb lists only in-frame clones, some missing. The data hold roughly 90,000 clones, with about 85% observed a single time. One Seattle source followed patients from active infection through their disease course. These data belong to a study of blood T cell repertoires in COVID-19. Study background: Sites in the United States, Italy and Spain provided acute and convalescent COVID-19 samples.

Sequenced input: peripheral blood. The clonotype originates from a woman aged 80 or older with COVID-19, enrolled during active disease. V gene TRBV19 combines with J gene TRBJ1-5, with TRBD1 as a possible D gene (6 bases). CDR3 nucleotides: TGTGCCAGTAGTATAACCACAGGGTTGCAGCCCCAGCATTTT. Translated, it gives CASSITTGLQPQHF.